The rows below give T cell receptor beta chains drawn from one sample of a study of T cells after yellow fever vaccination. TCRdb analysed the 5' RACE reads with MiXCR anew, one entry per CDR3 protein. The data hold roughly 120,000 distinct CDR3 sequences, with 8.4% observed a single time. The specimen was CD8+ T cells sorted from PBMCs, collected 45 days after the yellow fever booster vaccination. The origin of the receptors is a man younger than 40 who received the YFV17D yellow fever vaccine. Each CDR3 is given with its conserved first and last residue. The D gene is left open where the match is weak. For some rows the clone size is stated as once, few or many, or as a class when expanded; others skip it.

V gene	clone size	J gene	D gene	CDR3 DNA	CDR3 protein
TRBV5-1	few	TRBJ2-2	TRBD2	TGCGCCAGCAGCTTGGCCGAAGGACTAGCGAAGGGAGGGGAGCTGTTTTTT	CASSLAEGLAKGGELFF
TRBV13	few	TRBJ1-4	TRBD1	TGTGCCAGCAGCTTGCAGGGGGCTACTAATGAAAAACTGTTTTTT	CASSLQGATNEKLFF
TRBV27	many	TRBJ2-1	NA	TGTGCCAGCAGTTTATCGGGAGTCAGTGAGCAGTTCTTC	CASSLSGVSEQFF
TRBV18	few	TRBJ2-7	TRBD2	TGTGCCAGCTCACCATGGGGACTAGTCTACGAGCAGTACTTC	CASSPWGLVYEQYF
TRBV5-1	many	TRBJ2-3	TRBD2	TGCGCCACCCGCGGGGGGGAGGCCGCCACAGATACGCAGTATTTT	CATRGGEAATDTQYF
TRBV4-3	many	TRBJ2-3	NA	TGCGCCAGTTCCCGGGCCCGGAGCGGAGATACGCAGTATTTT	CASSRARSGDTQYF
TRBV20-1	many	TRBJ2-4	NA	TGCAGTGCTAGAGATAGTCTTGGTGGATTACCGTACTTC	CSARDSLGGLPYF
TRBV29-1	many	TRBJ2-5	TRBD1	TGCAGCGTTGTGGTCCCCAGGGGGCAAGAGACCCAGTACTTC	CSVVVPRGQETQYF
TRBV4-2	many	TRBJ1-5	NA	TGTGCCAGCAGCCAAGATAAGGAAAGTCCGCCCCAGCATTTT	CASSQDKESPPQHF
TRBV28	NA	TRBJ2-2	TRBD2	TGTGCCAGCAGTTTATGGGGACGGGAGGCGGCCGGGGAGCTGTTTTTT	CASSLWGREAAGELFF
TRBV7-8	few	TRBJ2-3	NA	TGTGCCAGCAGCGAGGCTAGCACAGATACGCAGTATTTT	CASSEASTDTQYF
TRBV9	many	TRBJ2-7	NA	TGTGCCAGCAGCGTAGGTGGCGACAGCCGCGAGCAGTACTTC	CASSVGGDSREQYF
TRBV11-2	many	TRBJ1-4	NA	TGTGCCAGCAGCAGATTGACGGCAACTAATGAAAAACTGTTTTTT	CASSRLTATNEKLFF
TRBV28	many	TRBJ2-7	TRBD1	TGTGCCAGCAGTCCCGGGACAGGGGGGTCCTACGAGCAGTACTTC	CASSPGTGGSYEQYF
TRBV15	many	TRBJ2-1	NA	TGTGCCACCAGCACAGGGGAGTCCTACAATGAGCAGTTCTTC	CATSTGESYNEQFF
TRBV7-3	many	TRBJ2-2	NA	TGTGCCAGCCGGCTGCCGTTATCTAGGACAGAAATAATCACGAACACCGGGGAGCTGTTTTTT	CASRLPLSRTEIITNTGELFF
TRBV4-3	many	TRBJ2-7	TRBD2	TGCGCCAGCAGCCAAGATTTGGCGGGAGCTAGGTACGAGCAGTACTTC	CASSQDLAGARYEQYF
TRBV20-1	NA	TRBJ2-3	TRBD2	TGCAGTGCTAGAGCCCCCAGAGTAGCGGGAAAGACAGATACGCAGTATTTT	CSARAPRVAGKTDTQYF
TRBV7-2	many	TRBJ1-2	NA	TGTGCCAGCACCCCGGGGGTGGGATATGGCTACACCTTC	CASTPGVGYGYTF
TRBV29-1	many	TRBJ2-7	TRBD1	TGCAGCGCAGCAGGGACAGGGTCCTCCTACGAGCAGTACTTC	CSAAGTGSSYEQYF
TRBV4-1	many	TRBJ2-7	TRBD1	TGCGCCAGCAGCGCGACAGGGAACGAGCAGTACTTC	CASSATGNEQYF
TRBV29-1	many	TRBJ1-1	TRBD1	TGCAGCGTCGGGACAGGGATATCGAACACTGAAGCTTTCTTT	CSVGTGISNTEAFF
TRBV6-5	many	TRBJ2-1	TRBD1	TGTGCCAGCAGGCTCCGGGACAGAGCTCCCAATGAGCAGTTCTTC	CASRLRDRAPNEQFF
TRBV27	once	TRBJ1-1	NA	TGTGCCAGCAGTTCCGCCCCGGGGAACACTGAAGCTTTCTTT	CASSSAPGNTEAFF
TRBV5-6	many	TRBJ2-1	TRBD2	TGTGCCAGCAGCTTGGGGGGAGGGCGAGCGGAGCAGTTCTTC	CASSLGGGRAEQFF
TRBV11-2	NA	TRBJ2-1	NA	TGTGCCAGCACTAATAGCGGACCGGCCTACAATGAGCAGTTCTTC	CASTNSGPAYNEQFF
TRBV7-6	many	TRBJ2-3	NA	TGTGCCAGCAGCTTAGGCGGTTACAGCACAGATACGCAGTATTTT	CASSLGGYSTDTQYF
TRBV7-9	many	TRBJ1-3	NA	TGTGCGGCGGGAAGAGGAAACACCATATATTTT	CAAGRGNTIYF
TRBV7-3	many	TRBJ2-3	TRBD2	TGTGCCAGCAGCAAGGGACTAGCGGGAGCGGGAGATACGCAGTATTTT	CASSKGLAGAGDTQYF
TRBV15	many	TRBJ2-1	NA	TGTGCCACCAGCAGAGATGTTATGCTCTTC	CATSRDVMLF
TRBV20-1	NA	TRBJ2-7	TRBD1	TGCAGTGCCGGACCTGGGTTACAGGGGATTTACGAGCAGTACTTC	CSAGPGLQGIYEQYF